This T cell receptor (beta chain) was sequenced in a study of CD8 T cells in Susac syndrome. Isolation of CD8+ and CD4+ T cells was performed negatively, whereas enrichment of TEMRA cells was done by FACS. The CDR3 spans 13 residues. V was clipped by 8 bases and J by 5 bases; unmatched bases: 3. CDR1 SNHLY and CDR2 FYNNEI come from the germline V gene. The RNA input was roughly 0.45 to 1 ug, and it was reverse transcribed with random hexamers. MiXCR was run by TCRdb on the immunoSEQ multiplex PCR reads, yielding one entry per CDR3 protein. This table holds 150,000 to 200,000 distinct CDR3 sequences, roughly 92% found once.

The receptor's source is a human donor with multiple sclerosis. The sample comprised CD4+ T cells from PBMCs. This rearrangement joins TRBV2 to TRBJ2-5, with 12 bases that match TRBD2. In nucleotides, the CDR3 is TGTGCCAGCCTAGCGGGAGGGGGGGAGACCCAGTACTTC. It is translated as CASLAGGGETQYF.